The clone carrying this T cell receptor (beta chain) was seen only a few times. Its antigen remains unknown. These data belong to a study of CD8+ T cells in alopecia areata. Overall study: Treated individuals took tofacitinib by mouth, 5 to 10 mg twice daily.

Study-level findings and limits: Having just one nonresponder leaves the connection between baseline CD8+ expansion and response unresolved.

Regarding treatment: oral pan-JAK inhibitor, 5-10 mg twice daily. CDR1 SEHNR and CDR2 FQNEAQ come from the germline V gene (reference sequence). V lost 6 bases, J lost 6 bases, and 14 bases lay in between. This CDR3 spans 13 amino acids. After isolation, RNA underwent reverse transcription to generate cDNA as the sequencing template. Some clones are missing from TCRdb's copy, which holds only in-frame ones; the method was immunoSEQ multiplex PCR. In the table there are a few hundred thousand clones, roughly two fifths of which are singletons. The source of this sequence is a human donor with alopecia areata. The J gene is TRBJ1-2, the V gene TRBV7-9; D is unclear. Sequencing was performed on CD4+ T cells sorted from blood, taken between weeks 30 and 35, from a patient treated with tofacitinib. The CDR3 region has the DNA TGTGCCAGCAGGAGAGTGTGGGCGGATGGCTACACCTTC. Its protein is CASRRVWADGYTF.